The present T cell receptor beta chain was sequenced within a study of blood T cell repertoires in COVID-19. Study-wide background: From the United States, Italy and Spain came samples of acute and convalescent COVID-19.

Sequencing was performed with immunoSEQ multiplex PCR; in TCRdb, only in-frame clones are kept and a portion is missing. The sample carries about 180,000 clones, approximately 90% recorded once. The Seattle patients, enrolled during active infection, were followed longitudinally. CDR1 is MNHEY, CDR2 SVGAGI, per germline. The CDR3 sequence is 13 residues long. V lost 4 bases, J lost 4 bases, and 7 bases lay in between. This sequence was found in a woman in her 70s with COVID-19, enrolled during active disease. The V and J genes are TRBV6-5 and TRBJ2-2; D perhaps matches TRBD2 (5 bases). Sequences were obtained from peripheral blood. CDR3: CASSSGFTGELFF. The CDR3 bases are TGTGCCAGCAGTTCGGGATTCACCGGGGAGCTGTTTTTT.